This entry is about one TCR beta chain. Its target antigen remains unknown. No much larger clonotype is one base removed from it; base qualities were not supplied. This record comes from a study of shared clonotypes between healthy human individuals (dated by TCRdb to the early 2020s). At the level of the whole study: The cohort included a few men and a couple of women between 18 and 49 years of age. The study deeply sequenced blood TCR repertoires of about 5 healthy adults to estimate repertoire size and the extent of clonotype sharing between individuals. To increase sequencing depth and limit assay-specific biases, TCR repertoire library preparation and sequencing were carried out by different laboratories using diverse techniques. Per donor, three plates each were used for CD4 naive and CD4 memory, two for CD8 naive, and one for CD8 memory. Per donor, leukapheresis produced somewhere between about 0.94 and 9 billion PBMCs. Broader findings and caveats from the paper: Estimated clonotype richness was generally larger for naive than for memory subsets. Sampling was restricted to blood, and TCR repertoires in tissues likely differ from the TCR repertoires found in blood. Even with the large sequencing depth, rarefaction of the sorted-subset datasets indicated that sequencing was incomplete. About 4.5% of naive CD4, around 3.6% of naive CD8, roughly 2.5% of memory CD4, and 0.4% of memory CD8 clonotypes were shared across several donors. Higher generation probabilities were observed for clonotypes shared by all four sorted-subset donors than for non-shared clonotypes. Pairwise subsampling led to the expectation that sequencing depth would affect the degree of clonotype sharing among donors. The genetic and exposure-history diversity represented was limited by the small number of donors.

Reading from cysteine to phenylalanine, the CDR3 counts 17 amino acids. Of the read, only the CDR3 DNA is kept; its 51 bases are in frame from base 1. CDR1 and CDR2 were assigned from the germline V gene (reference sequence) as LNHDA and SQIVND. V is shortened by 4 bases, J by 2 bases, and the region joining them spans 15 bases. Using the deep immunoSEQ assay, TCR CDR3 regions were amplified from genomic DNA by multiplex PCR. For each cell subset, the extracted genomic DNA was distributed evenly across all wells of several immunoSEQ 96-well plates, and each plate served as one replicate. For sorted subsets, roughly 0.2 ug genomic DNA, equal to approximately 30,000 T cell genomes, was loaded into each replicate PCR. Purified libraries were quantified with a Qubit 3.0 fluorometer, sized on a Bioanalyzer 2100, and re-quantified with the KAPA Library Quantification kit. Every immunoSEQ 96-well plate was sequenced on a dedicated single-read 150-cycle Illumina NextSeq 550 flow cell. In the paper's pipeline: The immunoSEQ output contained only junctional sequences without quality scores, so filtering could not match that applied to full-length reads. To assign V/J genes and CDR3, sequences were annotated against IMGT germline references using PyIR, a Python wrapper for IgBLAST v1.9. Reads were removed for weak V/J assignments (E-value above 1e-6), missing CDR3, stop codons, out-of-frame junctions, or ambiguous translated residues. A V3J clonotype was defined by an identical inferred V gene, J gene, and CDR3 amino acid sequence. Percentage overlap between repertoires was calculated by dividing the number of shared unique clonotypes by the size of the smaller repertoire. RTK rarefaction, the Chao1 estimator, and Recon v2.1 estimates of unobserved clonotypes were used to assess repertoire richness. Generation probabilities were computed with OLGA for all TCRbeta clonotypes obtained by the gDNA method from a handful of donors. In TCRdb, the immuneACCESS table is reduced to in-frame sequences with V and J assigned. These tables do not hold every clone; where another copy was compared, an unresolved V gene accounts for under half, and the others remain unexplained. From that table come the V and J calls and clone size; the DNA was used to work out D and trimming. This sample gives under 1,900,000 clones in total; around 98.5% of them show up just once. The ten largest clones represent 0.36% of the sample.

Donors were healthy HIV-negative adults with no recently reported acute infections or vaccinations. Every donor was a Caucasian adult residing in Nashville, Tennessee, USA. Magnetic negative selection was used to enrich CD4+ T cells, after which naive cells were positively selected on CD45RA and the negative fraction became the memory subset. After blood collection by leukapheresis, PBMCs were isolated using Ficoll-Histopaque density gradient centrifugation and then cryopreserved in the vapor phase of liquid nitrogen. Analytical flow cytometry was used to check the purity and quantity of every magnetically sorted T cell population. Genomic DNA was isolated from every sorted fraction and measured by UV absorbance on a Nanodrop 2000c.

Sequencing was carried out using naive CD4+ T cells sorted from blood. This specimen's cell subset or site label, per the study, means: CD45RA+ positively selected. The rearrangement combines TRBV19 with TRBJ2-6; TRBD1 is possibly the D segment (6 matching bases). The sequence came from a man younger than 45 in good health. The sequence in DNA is TGTGCCAGTAGTAACGCGTTGGGGGCGCCTGGGGCCAACGTCCTGACTTTC. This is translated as CASSNALGAPGANVLTF.